A selection of T cell receptor beta chains follows, all from one sample in a study of shared clonotypes between healthy human individuals. Assay: immunoSEQ multiplex PCR; the TCRdb copy retains only in-frame clones and omits some. The table shows approximately 1,000,000 clones, with roughly 80% occurring only once. Source material: memory CD4+ T cells from PBMCs. The receptor set was obtained from a man aged 18 to 29 in good health. Some clones in this sample may be carry-over from other donors' samples. CDR3s include the opening cysteine and the closing phenylalanine or tryptophan. A D gene is named only where the DNA matches it firmly. Clone size, where shown, is once, few, many, or a class for clones that have expanded.

V gene: TRBV6-5; D gene: NA; clone size: NA; J gene: TRBJ2-7; CDR3 protein: CASSYPGINEQYF; CDR3 DNA: TGTGCCAGCAGTTACCCAGGGATCAACGAGCAGTACTTC
V gene: TRBV4-1; D gene: NA; clone size: NA; J gene: TRBJ1-3; CDR3 protein: CASSQGWDRLMDTIYF; CDR3 DNA: TGCGCCAGCAGCCAAGGGTGGGACCGCCTAATGGACACCATATATTTT
V gene: TRBV19; D gene: TRBD1; clone size: NA; J gene: TRBJ1-2; CDR3 protein: CASSRSGQGNYGYTF; CDR3 DNA: TGTGCCAGTAGTAGATCGGGACAGGGGAACTATGGCTACACCTTC
V gene: TRBV2; D gene: TRBD2; clone size: NA; J gene: TRBJ2-4; CDR3 protein: CASSVDGGAGVAKNIQYF; CDR3 DNA: TGTGCCAGCAGTGTCGATGGTGGGGCGGGAGTCGCCAAAAACATTCAGTACTTC
V gene: TRBV14; D gene: NA; clone size: NA; J gene: TRBJ2-1; CDR3 protein: CASSQDRGDRRNEQFF; CDR3 DNA: TGTGCCAGCAGCCAAGATCGGGGGGACAGAAGGAATGAGCAGTTCTTC
V gene: TRBV5-1; D gene: TRBD1; clone size: NA; J gene: TRBJ1-1; CDR3 protein: CASNVDRGDTEAFF; CDR3 DNA: TGCGCCAGCAATGTAGACAGGGGGGACACTGAAGCTTTCTTT
V gene: TRBV25-1; D gene: NA; clone size: NA; J gene: TRBJ2-7; CDR3 protein: CASSETGTIRGAYEQYF; CDR3 DNA: TGTGCCAGCAGTGAAACAGGGACCATCCGAGGCGCCTACGAGCAGTACTTC
V gene: TRBV28; D gene: NA; clone size: NA; J gene: TRBJ1-5; CDR3 protein: CASSLGGRYQPQHF; CDR3 DNA: TGTGCCAGCAGTTTGGGGGGTAGGTATCAGCCCCAGCATTTT
V gene: TRBV4-3; D gene: TRBD2; clone size: NA; J gene: TRBJ2-6; CDR3 protein: CASSPTTLAGHGAGANVLTF; CDR3 DNA: TGCGCCAGCAGCCCGACGACCCTAGCGGGCCACGGGGCTGGGGCCAACGTCCTGACTTTC
V gene: TRBV5-1; D gene: NA; clone size: once; J gene: TRBJ1-2; CDR3 protein: CASSLDRSTFGYTF; CDR3 DNA: TGCGCCAGCAGCTTGGATCGCAGTACGTTTGGCTACACCTTC
V gene: TRBV28; D gene: NA; clone size: NA; J gene: TRBJ2-3; CDR3 protein: CASIDGRGHGTQYF; CDR3 DNA: TGTGCCAGCATCGACGGGAGAGGACATGGTACGCAGTATTTT
V gene: TRBV4-1; D gene: TRBD2; clone size: NA; J gene: TRBJ2-2; CDR3 protein: CASSVSLAGVFSGELFF; CDR3 DNA: TGCGCCAGCAGCGTTTCCCTAGCGGGAGTTTTTTCCGGGGAGCTGTTTTTT
V gene: TRBV6-5; D gene: TRBD1; clone size: NA; J gene: TRBJ2-7; CDR3 protein: CASSYHRGAAYEQYF; CDR3 DNA: TGTGCCAGCAGTTACCACAGGGGTGCGGCCTACGAGCAGTACTTC
V gene: TRBV4-3; D gene: TRBD1; clone size: NA; J gene: TRBJ1-4; CDR3 protein: CASSQGDRDFEKLFF; CDR3 DNA: TGCGCCAGCAGCCAAGGGGACAGGGACTTTGAAAAACTGTTTTTT
V gene: TRBV6-1; D gene: NA; clone size: once; J gene: TRBJ1-3; CDR3 protein: CASSVQGTTGNTIYF; CDR3 DNA: TGTGCCAGCAGTGTACAGGGTACAACTGGAAACACCATATATTTT
V gene: TRBV2; D gene: NA; clone size: once; J gene: TRBJ2-6; CDR3 protein: CASSVGAGAGLSGANVLTF; CDR3 DNA: TGTGCCAGCAGCGTCGGGGCAGGGGCCGGCCTCTCTGGGGCCAACGTCCTGACTTTC
V gene: TRBV10-2; D gene: NA; clone size: many; J gene: TRBJ2-7; CDR3 protein: CASSELGRDYEQYF; CDR3 DNA: TGCGCCAGCAGTGAATTAGGGCGGGACTACGAGCAGTACTTC
V gene: TRBV7-2; D gene: TRBD2; clone size: NA; J gene: TRBJ2-5; CDR3 protein: CASSLRGGEETQYF; CDR3 DNA: TGTGCCAGCAGCTTACGGGGGGGAGAGGAGACCCAGTACTTC
V gene: TRBV10-3; D gene: TRBD2; clone size: NA; J gene: TRBJ2-1; CDR3 protein: CATGTSDYNEQFF; CDR3 DNA: TGTGCCACCGGGACTAGCGACTACAATGAGCAGTTCTTC
V gene: TRBV5-1; D gene: TRBD2; clone size: NA; J gene: TRBJ2-1; CDR3 protein: CASSFGLAGGYNEQFF; CDR3 DNA: TGCGCCAGCAGCTTTGGACTAGCGGGAGGGTACAATGAGCAGTTCTTC
V gene: TRBV2; D gene: NA; clone size: NA; J gene: TRBJ2-1; CDR3 protein: CASSDDNNEQFF; CDR3 DNA: TGTGCCAGCAGTGACGACAACAATGAGCAGTTCTTC
V gene: TRBV30; D gene: NA; clone size: NA; J gene: TRBJ2-1; CDR3 protein: CAFFSGLRSYNEQFF; CDR3 DNA: TGTGCCTTCTTTAGTGGCCTTCGCTCCTACAATGAGCAGTTCTTC
V gene: TRBV28; D gene: NA; clone size: once; J gene: TRBJ2-2; CDR3 protein: CASSTLFSAGELFF; CDR3 DNA: TGTGCCAGCAGTACCCTCTTTTCGGCGGGGGAGCTGTTTTTT
V gene: TRBV7-6; D gene: TRBD1; clone size: few; J gene: TRBJ1-2; CDR3 protein: CASSLEQGAGGYTF; CDR3 DNA: TGTGCCAGCAGCTTAGAACAGGGGGCCGGTGGCTACACCTTC
V gene: TRBV7-9; D gene: NA; clone size: NA; J gene: TRBJ2-2; CDR3 protein: CASSPRNTGELFF; CDR3 DNA: TGTGCCAGCAGCCCGCGGAACACCGGGGAGCTGTTTTTT
V gene: TRBV6-5; D gene: TRBD1; clone size: NA; J gene: TRBJ2-5; CDR3 protein: CASSLQGVSGETQYF; CDR3 DNA: TGTGCCAGCAGTTTACAGGGGGTCTCGGGAGAGACCCAGTACTTC
V gene: TRBV6-6; D gene: NA; clone size: NA; J gene: TRBJ2-5; CDR3 protein: CASRARETQYF; CDR3 DNA: TGTGCCAGCAGGGCAAGGGAGACCCAGTACTTC
V gene: TRBV6-1; D gene: NA; clone size: few; J gene: TRBJ1-3; CDR3 protein: CASSVLRGLGNTIYF; CDR3 DNA: TGTGCCAGCAGTGTCCTCAGGGGTCTCGGAAACACCATATATTTT
V gene: TRBV27; D gene: NA; clone size: NA; J gene: TRBJ2-2; CDR3 protein: CASSLRVGTGELFF; CDR3 DNA: TGTGCCAGCAGTTTACGGGTCGGCACCGGGGAGCTGTTTTTT
V gene: TRBV18; D gene: NA; clone size: NA; J gene: TRBJ1-5; CDR3 protein: CASSPGLNQPQHF; CDR3 DNA: TGTGCCAGCTCACCAGGACTCAATCAGCCCCAGCATTTT
V gene: TRBV7-8; D gene: NA; clone size: NA; J gene: TRBJ2-2; CDR3 protein: CASSLQGNMAGELFF; CDR3 DNA: TGTGCCAGCAGCTTACAGGGGAATATGGCCGGGGAGCTGTTTTTT
V gene: TRBV9; D gene: TRBD1; clone size: NA; J gene: TRBJ1-1; CDR3 protein: CASSATGGAIEAFF; CDR3 DNA: TGTGCCAGCAGCGCTACAGGGGGCGCGATTGAAGCTTTCTTT
V gene: TRBV15; D gene: NA; clone size: NA; J gene: TRBJ1-4; CDR3 protein: CATSLGGANEKLFF; CDR3 DNA: TGTGCCACCAGCCTTGGGGGGGCTAATGAAAAACTGTTTTTT
V gene: TRBV6-1; D gene: TRBD1; clone size: NA; J gene: TRBJ2-2; CDR3 protein: CASSSGQADTGELFF; CDR3 DNA: TGTGCCAGCAGTTCCGGACAGGCGGACACCGGGGAGCTGTTTTTT
V gene: TRBV28; D gene: NA; clone size: NA; J gene: TRBJ1-2; CDR3 protein: CASSLQGQGYTF; CDR3 DNA: TGTGCCAGCAGTTTACAGGGGCAGGGCTACACCTTC
V gene: TRBV11-2; D gene: NA; clone size: NA; J gene: TRBJ2-3; CDR3 protein: CASSREDTQYF; CDR3 DNA: TGTGCCAGCAGCCGAGAGGATACGCAGTATTTT
V gene: TRBV7-6; D gene: NA; clone size: NA; J gene: TRBJ2-2; CDR3 protein: CASSSRSGGTGELFF; CDR3 DNA: TGTGCCAGCAGCTCCAGGTCAGGAGGTACCGGGGAGCTGTTTTTT
V gene: TRBV28; D gene: NA; clone size: NA; J gene: TRBJ1-3; CDR3 protein: CASSPAGMHSGNTIYF; CDR3 DNA: TGTGCCAGCAGCCCCGCGGGGATGCACTCTGGAAACACCATATATTTT
V gene: TRBV5-1; D gene: NA; clone size: NA; J gene: TRBJ2-5; CDR3 protein: CASSLVPSQETQYF; CDR3 DNA: TGCGCCAGCAGCTTGGTCCCTAGTCAAGAGACCCAGTACTTC
V gene: TRBV6-5; D gene: NA; clone size: NA; J gene: TRBJ2-3; CDR3 protein: CASKVYSSGDTQYF; CDR3 DNA: TGTGCCAGCAAAGTCTATTCGTCGGGGGATACGCAGTATTTT
V gene: TRBV5-6; D gene: TRBD2; clone size: NA; J gene: TRBJ2-5; CDR3 protein: CASSLIGAGGREQYF; CDR3 DNA: TGTGCCAGCAGCTTGATTGGTGCGGGAGGCCGTGAGCAGTACTTC
V gene: TRBV7-2; D gene: NA; clone size: NA; J gene: TRBJ2-3; CDR3 protein: CASSVPGTDTQYF; CDR3 DNA: TGTGCCAGCAGCGTCCCTGGCACAGATACGCAGTATTTT
V gene: TRBV11-2; D gene: NA; clone size: NA; J gene: TRBJ2-7; CDR3 protein: CASTPRDQFYEQYF; CDR3 DNA: TGTGCCAGCACCCCCCGGGACCAGTTCTACGAGCAGTACTTC
V gene: TRBV19; D gene: NA; clone size: NA; J gene: TRBJ2-3; CDR3 protein: CASSIASGTDSSSPDTQYF; CDR3 DNA: TGTGCCAGTAGTATAGCATCCGGGACGGACTCTAGTTCCCCAGATACGCAGTATTTT
V gene: TRBV6-1; D gene: NA; clone size: few; J gene: TRBJ2-5; CDR3 protein: CASSERWVQETQYF; CDR3 DNA: TGTGCCAGCAGTGAAAGGTGGGTCCAAGAGACCCAGTACTTC
V gene: TRBV5-1; D gene: NA; clone size: NA; J gene: TRBJ2-5; CDR3 protein: CASSSQGGRGETQYF; CDR3 DNA: TGCGCCAGCAGCTCGCAGGGGGGTAGAGGAGAGACCCAGTACTTC
V gene: TRBV27; D gene: NA; clone size: NA; J gene: TRBJ2-1; CDR3 protein: CASSRAGTYNEQFF; CDR3 DNA: TGTGCCAGCAGTAGGGCGGGGACCTACAATGAGCAGTTCTTC
V gene: TRBV7-9; D gene: NA; clone size: NA; J gene: TRBJ2-5; CDR3 protein: CASSPKVMAQETQYF; CDR3 DNA: TGTGCCAGCAGCCCCAAAGTAATGGCTCAAGAGACCCAGTACTTC